These 21 T cell receptor beta chains were sequenced from one sample in a study of blood T cell repertoires in COVID-19. Assay used: immunoSEQ multiplex PCR; TCRdb lists only in-frame clones, some missing. The data contain 150,000 to 200,000 clones, 70% to 85% of them singletons. Sequenced sample: peripheral blood. These receptors were taken from an elderly woman with acute or convalescent COVID-19.

The chain carries TRBV30 and TRBJ2-1; 11 bases are shared with TRBD1. CDR1 GTSNPN and CDR2 SVGIG come from the germline V gene (reference sequence). V shed 0 bases, J shed 14 bases, and the junction held 18 bases outside the gene matches. The CDR3 length is 17 residues. CDR3 bases: TGTGCCTGGAGTGTAACGGGGGCCGGGACAGGGGGAGTTAAAGAGTTCTTC. It codes for CAWSVTGAGTGGVKEFF.

This clone came up once. The genes are TRBV6-5 and TRBJ2-2; D possibly corresponds to TRBD2 (6 bases). Trimming left V 2 bases short and J 4 bases short, with 14 bases between. The CDR3 spans 16 residues. Germline V CDR1 and CDR2: MNHEY, SVGAGI. The CDR3 reads CASSYARRAGTGELFF. The DNA for the CDR3 is TGTGCCAGCAGTTACGCCCGGAGGGCTGGCACCGGGGAGCTGTTTTTT.

This rearrangement joins TRBV2 to TRBJ1-6, with TRBD1 identical over 7 bases. Germline lookup yields CDR1 SNHLY and CDR2 FYNNEI. CDR3 size: 14 residues. V trimming: 11 bases; J trimming: 7 bases; junction bases outside the gene matches: 11. CDR3 DNA sequence: TGTGCCGGGACGACAGGGCCGGGCAATTCACCCCTCCACTTT. This sequence encodes CAGTTGPGNSPLHF.

The V gene is TRBV24-1, the J gene TRBJ2-2, with 8 bases lining up with TRBD1. This CDR3 comprises 16 residues. Germline trimming cut 3 bases from V and 1 base from J; bases unmatched to any gene: 3. Germline V gene data show CDR1 as KGHDR and CDR2 as SFDVKD. This CDR3 is CATSDPGTGNTGELFF. DNA of the CDR3: TGTGCCACCAGTGATCCTGGGACAGGGAACACCGGGGAGCTGTTTTTT.

The chain is built from TRBV12-3 or TRBV12-4 and TRBJ1-1; D not certain. With 1 base removed from V and 10 bases from J, the gap between germline ends came to 13 bases. This CDR3 has 13 residues. The CDR3 DNA is TGTGCCAGCAGTTTAGGGAGGACTCGAGGAGCTTTCTTT. It encodes CASSLGRTRGAFF.

This clone was counted a single time. This chain uses TRBV5-5 with TRBJ1-5; a weak D match, TRBD1 (5 bases). Germline V gene lookup returns CDR1 SGHKS and CDR2 YYEKEE (reference sequence). Between the trimmed V and J ends, which lost 0 bases and 7 bases, there was a span of 14 bases. CDR3 length: 15 residues. The CDR3 loop reads CASSLEGEWEQPQHF. The CDR3 DNA is TGTGCCAGCAGCTTGGAAGGGGAATGGGAACAGCCCCAGCATTTT.

Only a few counts were recorded for this clone. V gene TRBV25-1 combines with J gene TRBJ2-7; 7 bases line up with TRBD1. Germline V gene data show CDR1 as MGHDK and CDR2 as SYGVNS. The CDR3 spans 16 residues. V trimming: 3 bases; J trimming: 2 bases; junction bases outside the gene matches: 10. The CDR3 DNA sequence: TGTGCCAGCAGTGACAAGCAGGGGGATATCGCCTACGAGCAGTACTTC. As protein: CASSDKQGDIAYEQYF.

This rearrangement joins TRBV19 to TRBJ2-3, with 8 bases lining up with TRBD1. The V gene end was trimmed by 4 bases and the J gene end by 2 bases; junction bases not matched to a gene: 20. The CDR3 length is 20 residues. CDR1 and CDR2 (germline): LNHDA, SQIVND (reference sequence). In nucleotides, the CDR3 is TGTGCCAGTAGTACTAGACAGGGGACCTTAGGCAGGTCATACACAGATACGCAGTATTTT. It encodes CASSTRQGTLGRSYTDTQYF.

The chain couples TRBV6-5 to TRBJ1-2, with D possibly being TRBD1 (5 bases). From germline, CDR1 is MNHEY and CDR2 SVGAGI. Trimming took 5 bases from V and 8 from J, leaving 21 bases between them. CDR3 length equals 15 residues. In DNA form, the CDR3 reads TGTGCCAGCAGTCTACTGGGTCAAGGGGCACGGGGCTACACCTTC. It translates to CASSLLGQGARGYTF.

The gene calls are TRBV5-6 and TRBJ1-3; D is perhaps TRBD1 (6 bases). The germline V and J ends were trimmed by 6 bases and 3 bases, with 25 bases remaining between them. The CDR3 is made up of 18 amino acids. Germline V gives CDR1 SGHDT, CDR2 YYEEEE. The CDR3 bases are TGTGCCAGCAACTCTCCGCGGGCAGGGGCTGATTTTGGAAACACCATATATTTT. Translated, it gives CASNSPRAGADFGNTIYF. The whole variable domain, remainder taken from reference TRBV5-6 and TRBJ1-3, is DAGVTQSPTHLIKTRGQQVTLRCSPKSGHDTVSWYQQALGQGPQFIFQYYEEEERQRGNFPDRFSGHQFPNYSSELNVNALLLGDSALYLCASNSPRAGADFGNTIYFGEGSWLTVV.

This chain uses TRBV5-1 with TRBJ2-5; 7 positions agree with TRBD2. CDR1 and CDR2 (germline): SGHRS, YFSETQ. This CDR3 region has 15 residues. V dropped 0 bases and J dropped 5; count of bases not matched to a gene: 7. The DNA of the CDR3 is TGCGCCAGCAGCTTGGAGGGGCGGGGAGGGGAGACCCAGTACTTC. Encoded protein: CASSLEGRGGETQYF. The whole variable domain, remainder taken from reference TRBV5-1 and TRBJ2-5, is KAGVTQTPRYLIKTRGQQVTLSCSPISGHRSVSWYQQTPGQGLQFLFEYFSETQRNKGNFPGRFSGRQFSNSRSEMNVSTLELGDSALYLCASSLEGRGGETQYFGPGTRLLVL.

This chain connects TRBV11-2 to TRBJ1-1, with 7 positions matching TRBD1. Trimming took 7 bases from V and 3 from J; bases not matched to a gene: 8. Germline V CDR1 and CDR2: SGHAT, FQNNGV. The CDR3 loop spans 14 amino acids. In nucleotides, the CDR3 is TGTGCCAGCAAACAGACAGGGCCCTACACTGAAGCTTTCTTT. This sequence encodes CASKQTGPYTEAFF. The full variable domain, completed using reference TRBV11-2 and TRBJ1-1, is EAGVAQSPRYKIIEKRQSVAFWCNPISGHATLYWYQQILGQGPKLLIQFQNNGVVDDSQLPKDRFSAERLKGVDSTLKIQPAKLEDSAVYLCASKQTGPYTEAFFGQGTRLTVV.

This clone was counted between two and nine times. The chain recombines TRBV28 with TRBJ2-7; the match to TRBD1 covers 7 bases. Germline-derived CDR1 and CDR2 are MDHEN and SYDVKM. This CDR3 comprises 13 residues. The J segment lost 1 base and the V segment lost 8 bases, leaving 5 bases of the junction unmatched. This CDR3 is CASGPGQSYEQYF. For the CDR3, the DNA is TGTGCCAGCGGTCCGGGACAGTCCTACGAGCAGTACTTC. Filled out from reference TRBV28 and TRBJ2-7, the complete variable domain reads DVKVTQSSRYLVKRTGEKVFLECVQDMDHENMFWYRQDPGLGLRLIYFSYDVKMKEKGDIPEGYSVSREKKERFSLILESASTNQTSMYLCASGPGQSYEQYFGPGTRLTVT.

The chain joins TRBV30 to TRBJ1-3, with D unclear. Germline-derived CDR1 and CDR2 are GTSNPN and SVGIG (reference sequence). The CDR3 has 11 residues. V lost 8 bases and J 9 bases, leaving 14 bases between the germline ends. CDR3 protein: CAGGFSGTIYF. DNA for the CDR3: TGTGCCGGAGGTTTTTCGGGCACCATATATTTT.

The chain couples TRBV19 to TRBJ2-2; D ambiguous. The V and J ends lost 1 base and 6 bases respectively, with 9 bases between them. The length of the CDR3 is 14 residues. From germline, CDR1 is LNHDA and CDR2 SQIVND (reference sequence). The CDR3 is CASSIGSLAGELFF. For the CDR3, the DNA is TGTGCCAGTAGTATAGGGAGTCTCGCCGGGGAGCTGTTTTTT.

V gene TRBV2 combines with J gene TRBJ1-1, with D perhaps matching TRBD1 (5 bases). Germline V gene lookup returns CDR1 SNHLY and CDR2 FYNNEI. The CDR3 loop spans 14 amino acids. Trimming left V 4 bases short and J 4 bases short, with 13 bases between. The CDR3 here is CASSVWGVGTEAFF. CDR3 DNA: TGTGCCAGCAGTGTCTGGGGCGTTGGCACTGAAGCTTTCTTT.

A note on this clone: A junction end diverges from the germline sequence, so it may reflect a read error. The DNA of the CDR3 is TGTGCCACCAGCGATTCAGGGACAGGGGACGAGCAGTACTTC. Amino acids: CATSDSGTGDEQYF. This chain joins TRBV24-1 and TRBJ2-7, with 10 bases lining up with TRBD1. This CDR3 has 14 residues. Per the germline V gene, CDR1 is KGHDR and CDR2 is SFDVKD.

The genes are TRBV10-2 and TRBJ2-2, with 12 positions matching TRBD2. CDR3 length: 18 amino acids. Trimming removed 8 bases from V and 2 bases from J; junction bases left unmatched: 12. Germline loops: CDR1 WSHSY, CDR2 SAAADI. DNA of the CDR3: TGCGCCAGCCAAACCCCTGGACTAGCGGGACTCAACACCGGGGAGCTGTTTTTT. Translated: CASQTPGLAGLNTGELFF.

DNA of the CDR3: TGCGCCAGCAGCTTCCGGGACAGGGTCGATGAAGCTTTCTTT. Its translation: CASSFRDRVDEAFF. The chain recombines TRBV5-1 with TRBJ1-1, with 9 bases identical to TRBD1. The CDR3 consists of 14 residues. The ends lost 2 bases at V and 7 bases at J; junction bases unmatched: 6. CDR1 is SGHRS and CDR2 is YFSETQ in the germline V gene.

V is TRBV29-1 and J is TRBJ2-2, with D perhaps TRBD1 (5 bases). The CDR3 extends over 14 amino acids. The V gene lost 2 bases and the J gene lost 4 bases, with 11 bases spanning the gap. Looked up from germline, CDR1 is SQVTM and CDR2 is ANQGSEA. DNA for the CDR3: TGCAGCGTTGAACCAGGCAGGGTCACCGGGGAGCTGTTTTTT. Protein: CSVEPGRVTGELFF.

The chain is built from TRBV6-1 and TRBJ2-7, with 12 bases that match TRBD2. CDR3 length: 16 residues. Trimming took 2 bases from V and 5 from J; bases not matched to a gene: 7. Germline-derived CDR1 and CDR2 are MNHNS and SASEGT. The chain's CDR3 is CASSERLAGGPHEQYF. CDR3 coding DNA: TGTGCCAGCAGTGAACGCCTAGCGGGAGGGCCCCACGAGCAGTACTTC.